Below, 7 T cell receptor beta chains from the same sample are listed, as sequenced in a study of identifying expanded T cells in peripheral blood. Profiling relied on immunoSEQ multiplex PCR, and the TCRdb table lists in-frame clones only, not all of them. The sample carries 130,000 or so clones, approximately 84% recorded once. Sequenced input: blood. The receptors stem from a person between 18 and 75 years old in good health.

The chain joins TRBV9 to TRBJ2-6; the D is unclear. CDR3 length: 15 residues. V was trimmed by 0 bases and J by 1 base, leaving 5 bases between them. In germline, CDR1 is SGDLS, CDR2 YYNGEE. In DNA, the CDR3 is TGTGCCAGCAGCGTAGGGGTATCTGGGGCCAACGTCCTGACTTTC. It is translated as CASSVGVSGANVLTF.

V is TRBV30 and J is TRBJ2-2; 8 nucleotides match TRBD1. Germline V CDR1 and CDR2: GTSNPN, SVGIG (reference sequence). The J segment lost 5 bases and the V segment lost 7 bases, leaving 12 bases of the junction unmatched. CDR3 size: 15 residues. The CDR3 sequence: CASINRGSWTGELFF. CDR3 DNA: TGTGCCTCTATAAACAGGGGGTCTTGGACCGGGGAGCTGTTTTTT. Looking up the rest from reference TRBV30 and TRBJ2-2 gives the full variable domain: SQTIHQWPATLVQPVGSPLSLECTVEGTSNPNLYWYRQAAGRGLQLLFYSVGIGQISSEVPQNLSASRPQDRQFILSSKKLLLSDSGFYLCASINRGSWTGELFFGEGSRLTVL.

This sequence joins TRBV18 and TRBJ1-4; D ambiguous. CDR3 size: 13 residues. CDR1 and CDR2 (germline): KGHSH, LQKENI. Trimming cost V 0 bases and J 8 bases, with 7 bases left between them. The CDR3 DNA reads as TGTGCCAGCTCACCACCGGCTGGGGAAAAACTGTTTTTT. This encodes CASSPPAGEKLFF.

The DNA for the CDR3 is TGTGCCAGCAGCCAAGGACAGGGAGGTCAGCCCCAGCATTTT. Translating it yields CASSQGQGGQPQHF. This chain links TRBV27 with TRBJ1-5; 8 nucleotides line up with TRBD1. With V trimmed by 6 bases and J by 6 bases, 7 bases remained unmatched. Germline CDR1 reads MNHEY; CDR2 reads SMNVEV (reference sequence). The CDR3 is 14 residues long.

The CDR3, as DNA: TGTGCCAGCAGTTACTCGAGGGGGGTAGGGGAGCTGTTTTTT. Its protein is CASSYSRGVGELFF. The V call is TRBV6-5, the J call TRBJ2-2; TRBD1 or TRBD2 may be the D gene (6 bases each). This CDR3 spans 14 amino acids. Per the germline V gene, CDR1 is MNHEY and CDR2 is SVGAGI. Trimming stripped 0 bases from V and 8 bases from J, with 10 bases between.

The chain combines TRBV2 with TRBJ2-1, with 7 bases aligning to TRBD1. The germline V gene encodes CDR1 SNHLY and CDR2 FYNNEI. This CDR3 is 19 amino acids long. J gave up 2 bases and V 7 bases, and 20 bases lay outside the gene matches. CDR3 coding DNA: TGTGCCAGCATCCGACAGGGCCATACAAGGGGCGGACCCTACAATGAGCAGTTCTTC. This translates into CASIRQGHTRGGPYNEQFF.

This clone was picked up one time. The CDR3 DNA reads TGTGCCAGCAGCCCTACAGGGACAGGGCACACTGAAGCTTTCTTT. Translated, it gives CASSPTGTGHTEAFF. The chain couples TRBV7-3 to TRBJ1-1, with TRBD1 matching over 9 bases. With V trimmed by 5 bases and J by 3 bases, 7 bases remained unmatched. CDR3 size: 15 residues. Germline values: CDR1 SGHTA, CDR2 FQGTGA.